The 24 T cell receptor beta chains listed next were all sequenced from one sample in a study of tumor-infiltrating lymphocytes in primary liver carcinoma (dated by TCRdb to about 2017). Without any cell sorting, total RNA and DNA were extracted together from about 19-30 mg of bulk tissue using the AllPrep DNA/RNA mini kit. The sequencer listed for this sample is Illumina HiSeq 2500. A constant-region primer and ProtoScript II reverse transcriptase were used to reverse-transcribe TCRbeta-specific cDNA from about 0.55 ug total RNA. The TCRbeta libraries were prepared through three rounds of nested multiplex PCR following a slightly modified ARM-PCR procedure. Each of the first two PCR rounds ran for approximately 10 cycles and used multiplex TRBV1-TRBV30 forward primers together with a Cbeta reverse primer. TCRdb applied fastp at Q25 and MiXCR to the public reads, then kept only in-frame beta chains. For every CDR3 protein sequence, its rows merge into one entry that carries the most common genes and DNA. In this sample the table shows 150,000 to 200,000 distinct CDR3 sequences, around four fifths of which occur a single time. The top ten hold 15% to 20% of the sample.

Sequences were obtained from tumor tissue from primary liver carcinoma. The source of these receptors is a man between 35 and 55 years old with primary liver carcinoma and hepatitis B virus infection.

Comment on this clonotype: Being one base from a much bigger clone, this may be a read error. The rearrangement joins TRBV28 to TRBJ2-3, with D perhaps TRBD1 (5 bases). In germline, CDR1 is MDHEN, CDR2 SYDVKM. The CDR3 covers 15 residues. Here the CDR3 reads CPSSPQGRDTDTQYF. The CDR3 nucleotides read TGTCCCAGCAGCCCCCAGGGAAGGGACACAGATACGCAGTATTTT.

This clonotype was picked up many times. The chain's CDR3 is CASSEAGGLPYNEQFF. The CDR3 DNA is TGTGCCAGCAGTGAAGCGGGCGGGTTGCCCTACAATGAGCAGTTCTTC. The V and J genes are TRBV2 and TRBJ2-1, with D possibly TRBD2 on 5 matching bases. Germline loops: CDR1 SNHLY, CDR2 FYNNEI. CDR3 length: 16 amino acids. The V end was cut by 0 bases, the J end by 2 bases, with 11 bases between.

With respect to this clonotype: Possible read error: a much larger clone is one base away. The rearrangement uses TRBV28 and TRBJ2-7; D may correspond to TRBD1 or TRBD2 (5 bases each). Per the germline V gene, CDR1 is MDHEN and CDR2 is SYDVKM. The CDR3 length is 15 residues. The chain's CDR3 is CASSFLAGSSYEHYF. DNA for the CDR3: TGTGCCAGCAGTTTTCTGGCAGGGAGCTCCTACGAGCACTACTTC.

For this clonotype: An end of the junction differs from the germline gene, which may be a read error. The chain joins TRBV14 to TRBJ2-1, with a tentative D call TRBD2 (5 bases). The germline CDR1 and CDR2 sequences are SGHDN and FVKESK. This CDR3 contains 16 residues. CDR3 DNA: TGTGTCATCAGTGCCGTAGCGAGATGGGTAAACAACGAGCAGTTCTTC. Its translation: CVISAVARWVNNEQFF.

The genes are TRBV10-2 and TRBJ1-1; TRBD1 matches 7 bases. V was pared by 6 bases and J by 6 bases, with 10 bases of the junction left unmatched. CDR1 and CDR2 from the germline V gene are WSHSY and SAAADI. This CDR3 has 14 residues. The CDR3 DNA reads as TGCGCCAGCAGGGGACAGCATTTTGACGCTGAAGCTTTCTTT. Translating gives CASRGQHFDAEAFF.

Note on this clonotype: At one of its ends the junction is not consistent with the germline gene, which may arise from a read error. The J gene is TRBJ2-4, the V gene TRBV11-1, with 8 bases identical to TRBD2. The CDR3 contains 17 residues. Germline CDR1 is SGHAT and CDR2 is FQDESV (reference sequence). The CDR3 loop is CASSFPVTSDTKNNQYF. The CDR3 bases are TGTGCCAGCAGCTTTCCCGTGACTAGCGACACCAAAAACAATCAGTACTTC.

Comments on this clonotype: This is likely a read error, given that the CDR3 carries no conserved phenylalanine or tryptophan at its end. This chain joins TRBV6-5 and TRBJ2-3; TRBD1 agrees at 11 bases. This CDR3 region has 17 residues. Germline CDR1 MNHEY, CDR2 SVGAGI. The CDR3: CACSSETPGQGGDTQYY. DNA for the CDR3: TGTGCCTGCAGTTCCGAGACGCCGGGACAGGGGGGAGATACGCAGTATTAT.

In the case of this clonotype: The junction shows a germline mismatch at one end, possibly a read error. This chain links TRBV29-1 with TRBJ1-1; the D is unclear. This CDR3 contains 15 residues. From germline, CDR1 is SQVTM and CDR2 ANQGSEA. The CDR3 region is CSVEAGWGMNTEPFF. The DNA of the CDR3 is TGCAGCGTTGAAGCGGGTTGGGGAATGAACACTGAACCTTTTTTT.

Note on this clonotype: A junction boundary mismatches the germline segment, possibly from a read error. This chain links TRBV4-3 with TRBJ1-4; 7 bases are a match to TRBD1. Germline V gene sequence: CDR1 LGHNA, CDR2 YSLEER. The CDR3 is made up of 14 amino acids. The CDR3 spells CASSRGQEGEKLFF. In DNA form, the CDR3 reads TGCGCCAGTAGCCGCGGACAGGAGGGAGAAAAACTGTTTTTT.

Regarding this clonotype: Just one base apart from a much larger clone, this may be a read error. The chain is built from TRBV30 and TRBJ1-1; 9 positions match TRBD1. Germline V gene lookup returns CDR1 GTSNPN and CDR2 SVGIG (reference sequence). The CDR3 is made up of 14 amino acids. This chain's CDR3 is CTWSLGQGHTEAFF. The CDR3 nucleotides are TGTACCTGGAGTCTCGGACAGGGGCACACTGAAGCTTTCTTT.

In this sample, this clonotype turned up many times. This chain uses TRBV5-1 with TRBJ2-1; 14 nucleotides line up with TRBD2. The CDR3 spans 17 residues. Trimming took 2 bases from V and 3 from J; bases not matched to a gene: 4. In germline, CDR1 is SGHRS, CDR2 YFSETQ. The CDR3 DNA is TGCGCCAGCAGCTTCGGACTAGCGGGAGGCGGCTACAATGAGCAGTTCTTC. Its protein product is CASSFGLAGGGYNEQFF.

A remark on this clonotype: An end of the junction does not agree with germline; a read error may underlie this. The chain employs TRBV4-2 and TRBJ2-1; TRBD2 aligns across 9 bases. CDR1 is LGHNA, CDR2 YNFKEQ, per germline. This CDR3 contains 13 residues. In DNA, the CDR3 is TGTGCCGGCAGTCAACCGGGACTAGCCGTGCAGTTCTTC. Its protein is CAGSQPGLAVQFF.

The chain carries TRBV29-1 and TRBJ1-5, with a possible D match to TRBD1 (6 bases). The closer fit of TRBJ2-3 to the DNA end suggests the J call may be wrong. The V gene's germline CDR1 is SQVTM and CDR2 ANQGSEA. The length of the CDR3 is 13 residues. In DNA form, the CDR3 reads TGCAGCGTTGTCGGACAGATCGATCAGTCCCAGTATTTT. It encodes CSVVGQIDQSQYF.

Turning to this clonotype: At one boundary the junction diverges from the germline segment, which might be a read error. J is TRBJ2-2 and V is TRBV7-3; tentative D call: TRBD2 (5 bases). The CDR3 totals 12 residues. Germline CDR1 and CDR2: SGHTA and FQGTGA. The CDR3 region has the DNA TGTGCCAGCAGCTACTCCACCGGGGTGCTGTTCTTT. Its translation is CASSYSTGVLFF.

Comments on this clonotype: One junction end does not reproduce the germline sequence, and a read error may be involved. CDR3 in DNA: TGTACCAGCAGCTTAAGGGGGAGTGGAACCGAGGAGCTGTTTTTT. Protein product: CTSSLRGSGTEELFF. The rearrangement joins TRBV11-1 to TRBJ2-2; a weak D match, TRBD1 (6 bases). The CDR3 is 15 amino acids. Per germline, CDR1 SGHAT and CDR2 FQDESV (reference sequence).

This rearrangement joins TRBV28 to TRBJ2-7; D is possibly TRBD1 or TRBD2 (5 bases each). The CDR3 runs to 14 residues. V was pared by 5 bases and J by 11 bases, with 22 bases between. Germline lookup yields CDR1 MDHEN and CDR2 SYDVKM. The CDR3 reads CASSPLADQGVEYF. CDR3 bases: TGTGCCAGCAGTCCCCTGGCGGATCAGGGAGTCGAGTACTTC. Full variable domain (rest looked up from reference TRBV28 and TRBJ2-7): DVKVTQSSRYLVKRTGEKVFLECVQDMDHENMFWYRQDPGLGLRLIYFSYDVKMKEKGDIPEGYSVSREKKERFSLILESASTNQTSMYLCASSPLADQGVEYFGPGTRLTVT.

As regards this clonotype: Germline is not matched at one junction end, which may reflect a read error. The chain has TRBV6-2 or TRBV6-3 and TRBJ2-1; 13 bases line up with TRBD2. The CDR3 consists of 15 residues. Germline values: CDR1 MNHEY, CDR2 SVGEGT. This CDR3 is CVSSGGLAGRVEQFF. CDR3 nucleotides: TGTGTCAGCAGTGGGGGACTAGCGGGAAGAGTGGAGCAGTTCTTC.

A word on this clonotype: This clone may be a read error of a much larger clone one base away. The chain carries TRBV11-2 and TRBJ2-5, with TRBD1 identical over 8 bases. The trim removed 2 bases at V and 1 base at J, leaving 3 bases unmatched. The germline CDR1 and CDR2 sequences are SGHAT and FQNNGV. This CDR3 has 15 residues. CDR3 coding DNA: TGTGCCAGCAGCTTAACCAGGGGGCGCCAAGAGACCCAGTACTTC. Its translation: CASSLTRGRQETQYF.

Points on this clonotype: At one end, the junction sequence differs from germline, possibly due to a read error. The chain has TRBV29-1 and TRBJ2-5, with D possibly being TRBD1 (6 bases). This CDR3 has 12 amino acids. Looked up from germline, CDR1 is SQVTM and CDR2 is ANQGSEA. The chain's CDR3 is CSVPQGWTTQCF. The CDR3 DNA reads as TGCAGCGTGCCACAGGGATGGACGACCCAGTGTTTC.

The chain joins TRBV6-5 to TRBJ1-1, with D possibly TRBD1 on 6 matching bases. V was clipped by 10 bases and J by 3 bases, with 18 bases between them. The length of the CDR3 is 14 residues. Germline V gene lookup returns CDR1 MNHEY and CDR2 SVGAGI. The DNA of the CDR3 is TGTGCCAACAGCCCCACGGACAGTTACACTGAAGCTTTCTTT. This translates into CANSPTDSYTEAFF.

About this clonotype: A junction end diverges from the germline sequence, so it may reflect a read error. The CDR3 loop reads CASNLEAGLTDTQYF. In nucleotides, the CDR3 is TGCGCTAGCAACTTGGAGGCGGGCCTCACAGATACGCAGTATTTT. This chain links TRBV5-1 with TRBJ2-3, with a possible D match to TRBD2 (5 bases). This CDR3 contains 15 residues. CDR1 and CDR2 (germline): SGHRS, YFSETQ.

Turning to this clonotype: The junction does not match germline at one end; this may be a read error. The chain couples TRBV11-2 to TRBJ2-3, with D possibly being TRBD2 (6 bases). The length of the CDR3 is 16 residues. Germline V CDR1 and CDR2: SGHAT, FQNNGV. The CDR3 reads CTSSLQTGVSRDTQYF. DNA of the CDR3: TGTACCAGCAGCTTACAAACGGGAGTCAGCAGAGATACGCAGTATTTT.

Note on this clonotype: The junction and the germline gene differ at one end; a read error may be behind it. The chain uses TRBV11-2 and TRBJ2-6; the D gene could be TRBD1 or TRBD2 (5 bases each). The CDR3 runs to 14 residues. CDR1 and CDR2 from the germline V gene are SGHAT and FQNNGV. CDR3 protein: CATQRPLWGQRPDF. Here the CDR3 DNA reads TGTGCCACCCAGCGGCCGCTCTGGGGCCAACGTCCTGATTTC.

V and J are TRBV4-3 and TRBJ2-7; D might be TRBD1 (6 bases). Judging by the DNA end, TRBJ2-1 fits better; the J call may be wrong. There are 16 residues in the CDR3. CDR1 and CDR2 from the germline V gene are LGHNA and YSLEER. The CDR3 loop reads CASSQDWGPPSYGQFF. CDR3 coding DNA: TGCGCCAGCAGCCAAGATTGGGGGCCCCCCTCCTATGGGCAGTTCTTC.